This T cell receptor beta chain was recorded in a study of blood T cell repertoires in COVID-19. Study as a whole: Sites across the United States, Italy and Spain contributed samples from acute and convalescent COVID-19. PBMCs, B-cell-depleted T cells, or T cells provided the cDNA or gDNA that made up the material.

In the study's own analysis: Amplification with reference gene primers provided the estimates of nucleated cell counts. TCRdb's table, derived via immunoSEQ multiplex PCR, lists solely in-frame clones and lacks some. D and trimming come from the DNA, and the V and J calls and clone size come from that table. The sample lists some 670,000 clones; just under 90% were seen once. V gave up 3 bases and J gave up 15 bases, with 15 bases separating them. CDR3 size: 12 residues. The receptor was derived from a woman aged 18-35 years with acute or convalescent COVID-19. The chain carries TRBV12-3 or TRBV12-4 and TRBJ2-1, with D maybe TRBD1 (5 bases). Sequencing was done on a sample of peripheral blood. This chain's CDR3 is CASSFFLGQGFF. The CDR3 bases are TGTGCCAGCAGTTTCTTCCTGGGGCAAGGGTTCTTC.